One sample yielded the 8 T cell receptor beta chains listed below, sequenced in a study of blood T cell repertoires in COVID-19. The assay was immunoSEQ multiplex PCR, and TCRdb's table has in-frame clones only and misses some. The sample records a few hundred thousand clones, roughly 86% being singletons. What was sequenced was peripheral blood. These receptors were taken from a man older than 75 with acute or convalescent COVID-19.

The rearrangement links TRBV6-2 or TRBV6-3 to TRBJ2-3; 8 bases are shared with TRBD2. Germline CDR1 MNHEY, CDR2 SVGEGT. The CDR3 totals 15 residues. J was trimmed by 5 bases and V by 0 bases; bases with no gene match: 4. The CDR3 sequence: CASSYSRGAGDTQYF. CDR3 DNA: TGTGCCAGCAGTTACTCGCGGGGGGCCGGAGATACGCAGTATTTT.

The chain employs TRBV19 and TRBJ2-7; a weak D match, TRBD2 (5 bases). Per the germline V gene, CDR1 is LNHDA and CDR2 is SQIVND (reference sequence). Trimming took off 3 bases at V and 5 bases at J, with 14 bases between the two ends. This CDR3 comprises 14 residues. The CDR3 sequence: CASSMEARIHEQYF. The DNA of the CDR3 is TGTGCCAGTAGTATGGAGGCCAGGATCCACGAGCAGTACTTC.

This chain links TRBV5-1 with TRBJ1-5; D is perhaps TRBD1 (6 bases). CDR3 length: 12 amino acids. CDR1 and CDR2 from the germline V gene are SGHRS and YFSETQ. V lost 9 bases to trimming and J lost 9 bases, with 16 bases between them. The CDR3 region is CATQGRDLPQHF. DNA of the CDR3: TGCGCCACACAGGGTAGGGATCTGCCCCAGCATTTT. The full variable domain, with the rest looked up from reference TRBV5-1 and TRBJ1-5, is KAGVTQTPRYLIKTRGQQVTLSCSPISGHRSVSWYQQTPGQGLQFLFEYFSETQRNKGNFPGRFSGRQFSNSRSEMNVSTLELGDSALYLCATQGRDLPQHFGDGTRLSIL.

A few counts support this clone. The CDR3 sequence is CASSSQGRNEKLFF. The CDR3 DNA is TGTGCCAGCAGTTCACAGGGGAGGAACGAAAAACTGTTTTTT. The chain recombines TRBV6-5 with TRBJ1-4; 7 bases line up with TRBD1. Germline CDR1 and CDR2: MNHEY and SVGAGI. The V segment lost 4 bases and the J segment 8 bases; nucleotides outside the gene matches: 7. The CDR3 runs to 14 residues.

The rearrangement uses TRBV7-9 and TRBJ1-3; maybe TRBD1 (6 bases). Germline V gene lookup returns CDR1 SEHNR and CDR2 FQNEAQ (reference sequence). The ends were cut back, 1 base at V and 3 bases at J, with 16 bases in the middle. The CDR3 length is 17 residues. The CDR3 nucleotides are TGTGCCAGCAGCTTAGGTCTTTACAGGGCAAGTGGAAACACCATATATTTT. Its translation is CASSLGLYRASGNTIYF. Based on the CDR3 plus reference TRBV7-9 and TRBJ1-3, the full variable domain is DTGVSQNPRHKITKRGQNVTFRCDPISEHNRLYWYRQTLGQGPEFLTYFQNEAQLEKSRLLSDRFSAERPKGSFSTLEIQRTEQGDSAMYLCASSLGLYRASGNTIYFGEGSWLTVV.

A few counts support this clone. V is TRBV18 and J is TRBJ2-7, with 7 bases aligning to TRBD1. Germline V gives CDR1 KGHSH, CDR2 LQKENI. J gave up 4 bases and V 1 base, and 16 bases lay outside the gene matches. This CDR3 has 18 residues. The CDR3 is CASSPLPPTQGVPYEQYF. CDR3 nucleotides: TGTGCCAGCTCACCACTCCCCCCAACCCAGGGGGTTCCATACGAGCAGTACTTC. The whole variable domain, filled in from reference TRBV18 and TRBJ2-7, reads NAGVMQNPRHLVRRRGQEARLRCSPMKGHSHVYWYRQLPEEGLKFMVYLQKENIIDESGMPKERFSAEFPKEGPSILRIQQVVRGDSAAYFCASSPLPPTQGVPYEQYFGPGTRLTVT.

Turning to this clone: The sample has other DNA sequences that encode this CDR3 too. V gene TRBV18 combines with J gene TRBJ2-5; D is undetermined. Trimming took off 3 bases at V and 0 bases at J, with 2 bases between the two ends. This CDR3 is built from 12 residues. Germline lookup yields CDR1 KGHSH and CDR2 LQKENI. CDR3 DNA: TGTGCCAGCTCACCCTACCAAGAGACCCAGTACTTC. Translating it yields CASSPYQETQYF. Combining the CDR3 with reference TRBV18 and TRBJ2-5 gives the whole variable domain NAGVMQNPRHLVRRRGQEARLRCSPMKGHSHVYWYRQLPEEGLKFMVYLQKENIIDESGMPKERFSAEFPKEGPSILRIQQVVRGDSAAYFCASSPYQETQYFGPGTRLLVL.

This clone was detected only once. V gene TRBV7-2 combines with J gene TRBJ1-5, with 7 positions matching TRBD1. The CDR3 has 14 residues. Germline loops: CDR1 SGHTA, CDR2 FQGNSA. Germline trimming cut 1 base from V and 5 bases from J; bases unmatched to any gene: 2. The CDR3 here is CASSLGDRDQPQHF. In DNA form, the CDR3 reads TGTGCCAGCAGCTTAGGGGACAGAGATCAGCCCCAGCATTTT.